These T cell receptor beta chains were read from a single sample in a study of T cells in Graves' hyperthyroidism and ophthalmopathy. MiXCR, applied by TCRdb to the multiplex PCR reads, yields one record per CDR3 protein. Of around 340,000 distinct CDR3 sequences in the sample, about 15% were seen once. Sample: blood. These receptors were collected from a woman aged 25 to 39 with Graves' hyperthyroidism. Each CDR3 is given with its conserved first and last residue. The D gene is left open where the match is weak. Only part of the rows carry a size: once, few, many, or a class if the clone is expanded.

v_gene: TRBV28
abundance: many
j_gene: TRBJ1-2
d_gene: NA
CDR3aa: CASSSSRDRRANYGYTF
CDR3nt: TGTGCCAGCAGTTCTTCCCGTGACAGAAGAGCTAACTATGGCTACACCTTC

v_gene: TRBV29-1
abundance: many
j_gene: TRBJ1-4
d_gene: TRBD1
CDR3aa: CSVVGGAAGKLFF
CDR3nt: TGCAGCGTAGTAGGGGGCGCAGCCGGAAAACTGTTTTTT

v_gene: TRBV5-1
abundance: few
j_gene: TRBJ2-5
d_gene: TRBD2
CDR3aa: CASSPSGTSGAGPETQYF
CDR3nt: TGCGCCAGCAGCCCCTCCGGGACTAGCGGGGCCGGGCCGGAGACCCAGTACTTC

v_gene: TRBV3-1
abundance: NA
j_gene: TRBJ2-1
d_gene: TRBD2
CDR3aa: CASSYTSGRNNEQFF
CDR3nt: TGTGCCAGCAGCTATACTAGCGGGAGAAACAATGAGCAGTTCTTC

v_gene: TRBV11-2
abundance: few
j_gene: TRBJ2-3
d_gene: TRBD2
CDR3aa: CASSPPLKPGLAGGGYTDTQYF
CDR3nt: TGTGCCAGCAGCCCCCCCCTCAAGCCGGGACTAGCGGGAGGGGGGTACACAGATACGCAGTATTTT

v_gene: TRBV7-2
abundance: many
j_gene: TRBJ2-1
d_gene: NA
CDR3aa: CASSHAIYSWSDNEQFF
CDR3nt: TGTGCCAGCAGCCATGCAATTTACTCATGGTCTGACAATGAGCAGTTCTTC

v_gene: TRBV7-9
abundance: NA
j_gene: TRBJ2-7
d_gene: NA
CDR3aa: CASSQARNPYYEQYF
CDR3nt: TGCGCCAGCAGCCAAGCTCGTAATCCTTACTACGAGCAGTACTTC

v_gene: TRBV12-3/TRBV12-4
abundance: NA
j_gene: TRBJ1-5
d_gene: NA
CDR3aa: CASTPYMGNQPQHF
CDR3nt: TGTGCCAGCACCCCCTACATGGGAAATCAGCCCCAGCATTTT

v_gene: TRBV7-9
abundance: many
j_gene: TRBJ2-5
d_gene: NA
CDR3aa: CASSLVGGAPETQYF
CDR3nt: TGTGCCAGCAGCTTAGTCGGGGGCGCCCCAGAGACCCAGTACTTC

v_gene: TRBV29-1
abundance: NA
j_gene: TRBJ2-5
d_gene: TRBD1
CDR3aa: CSVEEGGTGPQETQYF
CDR3nt: TGCAGCGTTGAAGAGGGGGGGACAGGGCCCCAAGAGACCCAGTACTTC

v_gene: TRBV15
abundance: many
j_gene: TRBJ2-1
d_gene: NA
CDR3aa: CATSRDRYNWEQFF
CDR3nt: TGTGCCACCAGCAGAGATCGGTACAACTGGGAGCAGTTCTTC

v_gene: TRBV5-6
abundance: few
j_gene: TRBJ2-5
d_gene: TRBD1
CDR3aa: CASSTGQGGAQYF
CDR3nt: TGTGCCAGCAGCACGGGACAGGGTGGGGCCCAGTACTTC

v_gene: TRBV29-1
abundance: many
j_gene: TRBJ2-3
d_gene: TRBD2
CDR3aa: CSVALLAGVGTDTQYF
CDR3nt: TGCAGCGTCGCCCTACTGGCGGGAGTCGGCACAGATACGCAGTATTTT

v_gene: TRBV9
abundance: once
j_gene: TRBJ2-2
d_gene: NA
CDR3aa: CASSVGHSGTGELFF
CDR3nt: TGTGCCAGCAGCGTGGGACACTCCGGCACCGGGGAGCTGTTTTTT

v_gene: TRBV9
abundance: few
j_gene: TRBJ2-1
d_gene: TRBD2
CDR3aa: CASSVVPSGTEQFF
CDR3nt: TGTGCCAGCAGCGTAGTTCCTAGCGGTACTGAGCAGTTCTTC

v_gene: TRBV28
abundance: NA
j_gene: TRBJ1-1
d_gene: NA
CDR3aa: CASSLPSTYGGGRRNTEAFF
CDR3nt: TGTGCCAGCAGTTTACCTTCGACCTATGGGGGGGGAAGAAGAAACACTGAAGCTTTCTTT

v_gene: TRBV7-2
abundance: NA
j_gene: TRBJ2-4
d_gene: NA
CDR3aa: CASSPYYSPKNIQYF
CDR3nt: TGTGCCAGCAGCCCGTACTATAGCCCCAAAAACATTCAGTACTTC

v_gene: TRBV20-1
abundance: few
j_gene: TRBJ2-4
d_gene: NA
CDR3aa: CSASPEAGARNIQYF
CDR3nt: TGCAGTGCTTCACCCGAGGCAGGAGCGAGAAACATTCAGTACTTC

v_gene: TRBV6-1
abundance: many
j_gene: TRBJ2-1
d_gene: NA
CDR3aa: CASRYDNEQFF
CDR3nt: TGTGCCAGCAGATATGACAATGAGCAGTTCTTC

v_gene: TRBV30
abundance: many
j_gene: TRBJ1-1
d_gene: TRBD1
CDR3aa: CAWSSLGTGVSEAFF
CDR3nt: TGTGCCTGGAGTTCCTTGGGGACAGGGGTTTCTGAAGCTTTCTTT

v_gene: TRBV7-3
abundance: few
j_gene: TRBJ2-2
d_gene: NA
CDR3aa: CASSLIRQGKGGELFF
CDR3nt: TGTGCCAGCAGCTTAATTAGGCAGGGCAAGGGCGGGGAGCTGTTTTTT

v_gene: TRBV10-3
abundance: many
j_gene: TRBJ1-1
d_gene: NA
CDR3aa: CAISHKPLANTEAFF
CDR3nt: TGTGCCATATCACATAAACCTCTGGCTAACACTGAAGCTTTCTTT

v_gene: TRBV19
abundance: many
j_gene: TRBJ2-7
d_gene: NA
CDR3aa: CASSRDYEQYF
CDR3nt: TGTGCCAGTAGTCGGGACTACGAGCAGTACTTC

v_gene: TRBV19
abundance: few
j_gene: TRBJ2-7
d_gene: NA
CDR3aa: CASSIGTNYEQYF
CDR3nt: TGTGCCAGTAGTATTGGGACAAACTACGAGCAGTACTTC

v_gene: TRBV20-1
abundance: few
j_gene: TRBJ1-2
d_gene: NA
CDR3aa: CSARDDYGYTF
CDR3nt: TGCAGTGCTAGGGACGACTATGGCTACACCTTC

v_gene: TRBV7-6
abundance: many
j_gene: TRBJ1-5
d_gene: NA
CDR3aa: CASSLGEYQPQHF
CDR3nt: TGTGCCAGCAGCTTAGGAGAGTATCAGCCCCAGCATTTT

v_gene: TRBV7-6
abundance: NA
j_gene: TRBJ2-1
d_gene: TRBD2
CDR3aa: CASSFGEGSYNEQFF
CDR3nt: TGTGCCAGCAGCTTTGGGGAGGGTTCCTACAATGAGCAGTTCTTC

v_gene: TRBV6-2/TRBV6-3
abundance: NA
j_gene: TRBJ1-5
d_gene: NA
CDR3aa: CASSYSDRYNQPQHF
CDR3nt: TGTGCCAGCAGTTACTCCGACAGGTACAATCAGCCCCAGCATTTT

v_gene: TRBV24-1
abundance: many
j_gene: TRBJ2-1
d_gene: TRBD2
CDR3aa: CATSDLGTSGTHNEQFF
CDR3nt: TGTGCCACCAGTGATTTGGGGACTAGCGGGACCCACAATGAGCAGTTCTTC

v_gene: TRBV27
abundance: few
j_gene: TRBJ1-2
d_gene: NA
CDR3aa: CASSFSGTYGYTF
CDR3nt: TGTGCCAGCAGTTTTAGTGGGACCTATGGCTACACCTTC

v_gene: TRBV12-5
abundance: many
j_gene: TRBJ2-6
d_gene: NA
CDR3aa: CASGSGRFSGANVLTF
CDR3nt: TGTGCTAGTGGATCCGGACGCTTCTCTGGGGCCAACGTCCTGACTTTC

v_gene: TRBV12-3/TRBV12-4
abundance: many
j_gene: TRBJ2-3
d_gene: NA
CDR3aa: CASSYSNGDTQYF
CDR3nt: TGTGCCAGCAGTTACTCCAACGGGGATACGCAGTATTTT

v_gene: TRBV5-5
abundance: NA
j_gene: TRBJ1-1
d_gene: NA
CDR3aa: CASSLALLNTEAFF
CDR3nt: TGTGCCAGCAGCTTGGCATTACTGAACACTGAAGCTTTCTTT

v_gene: TRBV9
abundance: NA
j_gene: TRBJ2-1
d_gene: NA
CDR3aa: CASSPRQNYNEQFF
CDR3nt: TGTGCCAGCAGCCCTAGACAGAACTACAATGAGCAGTTCTTC

v_gene: TRBV29-1
abundance: few
j_gene: TRBJ1-1
d_gene: NA
CDR3aa: CSVARGTMNTEAFF
CDR3nt: TGCAGCGTTGCCAGGGGCACCATGAACACTGAAGCTTTCTTT

v_gene: TRBV18
abundance: many
j_gene: TRBJ1-2
d_gene: NA
CDR3aa: CASSPGTSVYGYTF
CDR3nt: TGTGCCAGCTCACCGGGGACCTCCGTATATGGCTACACCTTC

v_gene: TRBV6-1
abundance: many
j_gene: TRBJ2-7
d_gene: NA
CDR3aa: CASQRDPQIFYEQYF
CDR3nt: TGTGCCAGTCAGAGGGATCCACAGATATTCTACGAGCAGTACTTC

v_gene: TRBV29-1
abundance: many
j_gene: TRBJ1-2
d_gene: TRBD1
CDR3aa: CSVEDDRGYGGYTF
CDR3nt: TGCAGCGTTGAAGATGACAGGGGCTATGGAGGCTACACCTTC

v_gene: TRBV27
abundance: many
j_gene: TRBJ2-7
d_gene: TRBD1
CDR3aa: CASSSRDRVHEQYF
CDR3nt: TGTGCCAGCAGTTCCCGGGACAGGGTCCACGAGCAGTACTTC

v_gene: TRBV12-5
abundance: NA
j_gene: TRBJ2-3
d_gene: TRBD2
CDR3aa: CASASRGGQYF
CDR3nt: TGTGCTAGTGCCAGTCGGGGGGGGCAGTATTTT

v_gene: TRBV20-1
abundance: NA
j_gene: TRBJ1-2
d_gene: NA
CDR3aa: CSAGKGVGYTF
CDR3nt: TGCAGTGCTGGCAAGGGGGTTGGCTACACCTTC

v_gene: TRBV20-1
abundance: many
j_gene: TRBJ1-1
d_gene: TRBD1
CDR3aa: CSARKSGGPSRMNTEAFF
CDR3nt: TGCAGTGCCCGCAAATCAGGGGGCCCATCTAGGATGAACACTGAAGCTTTCTTT

v_gene: TRBV9
abundance: few
j_gene: TRBJ2-1
d_gene: TRBD2
CDR3aa: CASNLAGLPYNEQFF
CDR3nt: TGTGCCAGCAACCTAGCGGGATTGCCCTACAATGAGCAGTTCTTC

v_gene: TRBV24-1
abundance: many
j_gene: TRBJ2-1
d_gene: NA
CDR3aa: CATSDFGASSYNEQFF
CDR3nt: TGTGCCACCAGTGATTTTGGCGCTAGCTCCTACAATGAGCAGTTCTTC

v_gene: TRBV28
abundance: many
j_gene: TRBJ1-3
d_gene: NA
CDR3aa: CASTLIGGSGNTIYF
CDR3nt: TGTGCCAGCACCTTAATTGGGGGAAGTGGAAACACCATATATTTT

v_gene: TRBV2
abundance: many
j_gene: TRBJ2-5
d_gene: TRBD1
CDR3aa: CAGSGTGSGETQYF
CDR3nt: TGTGCCGGATCCGGGACAGGGAGCGGCGAGACCCAGTACTTC

v_gene: TRBV6-1
abundance: NA
j_gene: TRBJ1-6
d_gene: NA
CDR3aa: CASTESSYNSPLHF
CDR3nt: TGTGCCAGCACGGAGAGCTCCTATAATTCACCCCTCCACTTT

v_gene: TRBV2
abundance: many
j_gene: TRBJ2-5
d_gene: NA
CDR3aa: CASSIDRRAWETQYF
CDR3nt: TGTGCCAGCAGTATAGATAGGAGGGCCTGGGAGACCCAGTACTTC

v_gene: TRBV20-1
abundance: NA
j_gene: TRBJ2-3
d_gene: TRBD2
CDR3aa: CSALASSSGRLQSTDTQYF
CDR3nt: TGCAGTGCCCTAGCCTCTTCTAGCGGGAGGTTACAAAGCACAGATACGCAGTATTTT

v_gene: TRBV19
abundance: NA
j_gene: TRBJ2-5
d_gene: NA
CDR3aa: CASSRRIQGRQETQYF
CDR3nt: TGTGCCAGTAGTAGACGGATACAGGGCCGTCAAGAGACCCAGTACTTC

v_gene: TRBV12-3/TRBV12-4
abundance: many
j_gene: TRBJ1-2
d_gene: NA
CDR3aa: CASSLYRDYGYTF
CDR3nt: TGTGCCAGCAGTTTATACAGAGACTATGGCTACACCTTC

v_gene: TRBV7-2
abundance: many
j_gene: TRBJ2-4
d_gene: TRBD1
CDR3aa: CASSLSGTGGGIQYF
CDR3nt: TGTGCCAGCAGCTTATCCGGGACAGGGGGAGGCATTCAGTACTTC

v_gene: TRBV19
abundance: many
j_gene: TRBJ2-1
d_gene: TRBD1
CDR3aa: CATRTGSVNEQFF
CDR3nt: TGTGCCACACGGACAGGTTCAGTCAATGAGCAGTTCTTC

v_gene: TRBV7-9
abundance: many
j_gene: TRBJ1-4
d_gene: NA
CDR3aa: CASSSGTGNEKLFF
CDR3nt: TGTGCCAGCAGCTCCGGGACGGGAAATGAAAAACTGTTTTTT